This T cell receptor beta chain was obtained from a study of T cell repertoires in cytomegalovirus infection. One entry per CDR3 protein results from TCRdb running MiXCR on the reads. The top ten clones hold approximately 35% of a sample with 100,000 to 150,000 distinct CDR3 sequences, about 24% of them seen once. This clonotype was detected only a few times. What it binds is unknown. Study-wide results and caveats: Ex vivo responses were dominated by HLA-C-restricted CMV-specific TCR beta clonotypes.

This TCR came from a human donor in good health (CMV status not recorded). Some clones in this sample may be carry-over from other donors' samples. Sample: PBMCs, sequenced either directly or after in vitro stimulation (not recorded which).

This CDR3 is CASSSGLFYNEQFF. CDR3 in DNA: TGTGCCAGCAGCTCGGGATTATTCTACAATGAGCAGTTCTTC. The rearrangement links TRBV7-9 to TRBJ2-1, with D perhaps TRBD2 (5 bases). The CDR3 contains 14 residues. The V end lost 4 bases, the J end lost 3 bases, and 10 bases lay between the germline ends. CDR1 is SEHNR and CDR2 is FQNEAQ in the germline V gene (reference sequence).